This T cell receptor (beta chain) appears in the sequencing data of a study of cytomegalovirus exposure and HLA in healthy donors. Points from the study as a whole: Versus the approximately 720-donor mean, an Asian-associated ancestry cluster reportedly showed fewer N-insertions in a later analysis. For most subjects, TCR beta sequences were reported to predict HLA-A and HLA-B alleles with accuracy. Donors were assumed by presence/absence analyses to have roughly uniform sequencing depth.

The CDR3 runs to 13 residues. CDR1 and CDR2 from the germline V gene are MGHDK and SYGVNS. With 1 base removed from V and 6 bases from J, the gap between germline ends came to 7 bases. Though nominally healthy at sampling, donors likely had unrecorded immune exposures. Regarding this clone: Antigen specificity is unknown.

The study ran its PCR with 60 Vbeta and 13 Jbeta primers. Clones were sequenced by immunoSEQ multiplex PCR, and TCRdb holds only the in-frame ones, with some missing. The sample records approximately 76,000 clones, roughly 78% being singletons. The source is a man aged 30-40 years in good health and CMV-seronegative. The V call is TRBV25-1, the J call TRBJ2-1, with D perhaps matching TRBD2 (5 bases). Input material: PBMCs. The CDR3 loop reads CASSESGGNEQFF. The DNA of the CDR3 is TGTGCCAGCAGTGAATCCGGAGGCAATGAGCAGTTCTTC.